The entry below gives a single T cell receptor beta chain sequence along with its context. It has no known antigen specificity. It has no much larger one-base neighbor in the sample; base qualities were not kept. Participants in the prospective study were enrolled through a virtual design, were aged 18 to 89 years, and lived in 20 to 30 United States geographic areas. In the prospective study, participants were assigned to cohorts based on the clinical history participants reported in a screening survey and a study questionnaire. In the prospective study, mobile phlebotomists collected whole blood, serum and a nasopharyngeal or oropharyngeal swab from each participant. Over a roughly two-month period, participants in the prospective study had the option of providing additional blood draws and questionnaires. Before DNA extraction, prospective study blood samples were shipped either frozen or at room temperature.

TCRbeta CDR3 regions were amplified from genomic DNA using the immunoSEQ Assay, a bias-controlled multiplex PCR. The paper's processing steps were these. The number of nucleated cells in each sample was estimated from the amplification of reference gene primers within the assay. To quantify the absolute abundance of each unique TCRbeta CDR3 rearrangement, sequence reads were collapsed and filtered. For each sample, productive Simpson clonality was calculated as the square root of Simpson's diversity index across productive rearrangements. TCRdb carries this immuneACCESS record with in-frame sequences only. Its versions omit some clonotypes, under half of them owing to an unresolved V gene in the studies checked, with the rest unexplained. The DNA was the basis for D and trimming; V, J and clone size are from that table. Here the sample has roughly 290,000 clones; roughly 89% occur a single time. The top ten constitute about 1.7% of the sample.

This specimen belongs to a study of blood T cell repertoires in COVID-19 (dated by TCRdb to the early 2020s). About the full investigation: Samples covering the acute and convalescent phases of COVID-19 were provided by collaborators in the United States, Italy and Spain. The prospective study material was composed of cDNA or gDNA derived from T cells, B-cell-depleted T cells, or PBMCs. Deeply sampled blood TCRbeta repertoires from subjects exposed to, actively infected with, or recovered from COVID-19 were included in the dataset. The repertoires were released in a freely available public database meant as a resource for research on the immune response to SARS-CoV-2. The samples were drawn from two sources: the first 160 participants of the ongoing ImmuneRACE study, and approximately 1,300 subjects contributed by 6 global collaborators. Nearly every sample came with metadata listing a de-identified subject ID, COVID-19 status, age in years and sex. Where available, HLA class I and class II types were taken from metadata supplied by the sample provider and were not determined by assay-based typing. Overall results and qualifications from the work: The amount of clinical and demographic metadata varied by source and participant and was provided uncurated.

From a lookup of the germline V gene (reference sequence), CDR1 and CDR2 are SEHNR and FQNEAQ. V and J are trimmed by 0 bases and 4 bases, and the gene matches miss 5 bases of the junction. From the cysteine up to the phenylalanine, the CDR3 has a length of 15 residues. Only CDR3 DNA is held: 45 bases, read in frame from base 1. The sequence was collected from a woman aged 18 to 35 with acute COVID-19. The rearrangement joined TRBV7-9 to TRBJ1-2; TRBD1 agrees with 7 junctional bases. Sequenced input: PBMCs or T cells enriched from blood (not recorded which). Here is the DNA: TGTGCCAGCAGCTTAGCGGGACAGCGTGTCTATGGCTACACCTTC. Translation gives CASSLAGQRVYGYTF.